This T cell receptor beta chain was sequenced for a study of blood T cells in healthy people across ages. Note on this clonotype: This sequence may be a read error, since a much larger clone differs from it by one base.

Then a second PCR, running roughly 7 to 12 cycles, was carried out with a sample-barcoded 5' primer and a J-beta primer mix. TCRdb re-derived calls from the 5' RACE reads in MiXCR, one entry per CDR3 protein. This sample carries 850,000 to 1,000,000 distinct CDR3 sequences, about 44% of them seen once, and the ten largest clones take around an eighth. This CDR3 comprises 18 residues. The germline gives CDR1 SGHRS, CDR2 YFSETQ. The sample taken for sequencing was blood. The origin of this receptor is a man in his thirties or forties in good health. The gene calls are TRBV5-1 and TRBJ2-7; 7 positions match TRBD1. Written as DNA, the CDR3 is TGCGCCAGCACCGCCCGACCCACACAGGGGAATTTGCCCTACGTGCAGTACTTC. This sequence encodes CASTARPTQGNLPYVQYF. Full variable domain (outside the CDR3, taken from reference TRBV5-1 and TRBJ2-7): KAGVTQTPRYLIKTRGQQVTLSCSPISGHRSVSWYQQTPGQGLQFLFEYFSETQRNKGNFPGRFSGRQFSNSRSEMNVSTLELGDSALYLCASTARPTQGNLPYVQYFGPGTRLTVT.